One and the same sample provided the 22 T cell receptor beta chains below, sequenced in a study of blood T cells in healthy people across ages (dated by TCRdb to 2014 to 2015). Libraries were built with 5' RACE. The sample was run on an Illumina HiSeq 2500. A second PCR of about 6 to 12 cycles was performed with a sample-barcoded 5' primer and a J-beta primer mix. TCRdb ran its own pipeline on the public reads, namely fastp trimming at Q25 and MiXCR clone calling, and kept in-frame beta chains. Each CDR3 protein appears once, grouped with its most common genes and DNA. The sample table contains fewer than 1.5 million distinct CDR3 sequences; only one count was recorded for around 42% of them. The ten largest make up 7% to 9% of the sample. The specimen sequenced was blood. These receptors all come from a woman aged 18-29 years in good health.

Ten or more counts support this clonotype. The chain has TRBV12-3 or TRBV12-4 and TRBJ2-2; D is ambiguous. V was shortened by 8 bases and J by 2 bases, with 6 bases between the two germline ends. CDR3 size: 12 residues. The chain's CDR3 is CASRPNTGELFF. In DNA form, the CDR3 reads TGTGCCAGCCGTCCTAACACCGGGGAGCTGTTTTTT.

On this clonotype itself: A junction end diverges from the germline sequence, so it may reflect a read error. This chain uses TRBV7-3 with TRBJ2-1; 8 bases are shared with TRBD2. The CDR3 contains 16 residues. Germline loops: CDR1 SGHTA, CDR2 FQGTGA. DNA of the CDR3: TGTGCCAGCAGCTTAGGGGCGGGGGGACCCAACAATGTGCAGTTCTTC. Translation gives CASSLGAGGPNNVQFF.

This clonotype has a handful of counts. The chain joins TRBV6-2 or TRBV6-3 to TRBJ2-1; D is unclear. V dropped 2 bases and J dropped 5 bases, with 10 bases sitting between them. The germline V gene encodes CDR1 MNHEY and CDR2 SVGEGT. The CDR3 loop spans 14 amino acids. Written as DNA, the CDR3 is TGTGCCAGCAGTTACCCCCTATGGGACAATGAGCAGTTCTTC. It specifies CASSYPLWDNEQFF.

CDR3 DNA: TGCAGTGCCGCAACCTTAGGGGGGGCAGTCGCAGATACGCAGTATTTT. This encodes CSAATLGGAVADTQYF. The V gene is TRBV20-1, the J gene TRBJ2-3; tentatively, D is TRBD2 (7 bases). Germline V gene lookup returns CDR1 DFQATT and CDR2 SNEGSKA (reference sequence). V dropped 6 bases and J dropped 4 bases, with 23 bases sitting between them. The CDR3 extends over 16 amino acids.

The V call is TRBV7-9, the J call TRBJ1-5, with TRBD1 matching over 10 bases. The length of the CDR3 is 15 residues. Trimming at V came to 6 bases and at J to 3 bases, leaving 5 bases not matched to a gene. Germline values: CDR1 SEHNR, CDR2 FQNEAQ (reference sequence). CDR3 sequence reads: CASSQGQGYNQPQHF. CDR3 in DNA: TGTGCCAGCAGTCAGGGACAGGGGTACAATCAGCCCCAGCATTTT.

This clonotype appeared a single time. As DNA, the CDR3 is TGTGCCAGCAGGGGGGAAGGAGGCTATGGCTACACCTTC. This encodes CASRGEGGYGYTF. J is TRBJ1-2 and V is TRBV6-1; D might be TRBD1 (5 bases). Germline CDR1 and CDR2: MNHNS and SASEGT. Trimming removed 6 bases at V and 4 bases at J, with 12 bases between. The CDR3 is 13 residues long.

The chain employs TRBV27 and TRBJ1-2; D gene ambiguous. V was trimmed by 3 bases and J by 4 bases, leaving 15 bases between them. The CDR3 runs 15 residues. Looked up from germline, CDR1 is MNHEY and CDR2 is SMNVEV (reference sequence). CDR3 in DNA: TGTGCCAGCAGTTTCGGCAGTAGAGTAACCTATGGCTACACCTTC. As protein: CASSFGSRVTYGYTF.

The chain employs TRBV7-6 and TRBJ1-4, with a tentative D call TRBD1 (5 bases). The CDR3 spans 14 residues. CDR1 SGHVS and CDR2 FNYEAQ come from the germline V gene. The ends were cut back, 4 bases at V and 3 bases at J, with 9 bases in the middle. This chain's CDR3 is CASSSPGSNEKLFF. For the CDR3, the DNA is TGTGCCAGCAGCTCGCCAGGGTCTAATGAAAAACTGTTTTTT.

This clonotype was found a few times. The chain is built from TRBV4-2 and TRBJ2-3, with TRBD2 matching 10 bases. V was pared by 0 bases and J by 4 bases, with 4 bases of the junction left unmatched. In germline, CDR1 is LGHNA, CDR2 YNFKEQ. CDR3 size: 16 residues. The CDR3 reads CASSQELAGVADTQYF. In DNA, the CDR3 is TGTGCCAGCAGCCAAGAGCTAGCGGGAGTGGCAGATACGCAGTATTTT.

The chain has TRBV3-1 and TRBJ1-6; D unclear. V lost 0 bases to trimming and J lost 12 bases, with 15 bases between them. Germline V gene sequence: CDR1 LGHDT, CDR2 YNNKEL (reference sequence). This CDR3 comprises 15 residues. The CDR3 sequence: CASSQDGSGRRPLHF. CDR3 nucleotides: TGTGCCAGCAGCCAAGATGGTTCAGGTCGTAGACCCCTCCACTTT.

The sample holds a few counts of this clonotype. The chain is built from TRBV3-1 and TRBJ1-2, with D possibly being TRBD1 (5 bases). CDR1 is LGHDT and CDR2 is YNNKEL in the germline V gene (reference sequence). CDR3 size: 14 residues. V was pared by 5 bases and J by 6 bases, with 16 bases between. CDR3 DNA: TGTGCCAGCAGCACATCAGGGAGGGAGGATGGCTACACCTTC. This translates into CASSTSGREDGYTF.

In nucleotides, the CDR3 is TGTGCCAGCAGCCAAGAGGGACAGGGTATTTCACCCCTCCACTTT. The encoded protein is CASSQEGQGISPLHF. The chain employs TRBV3-1 and TRBJ1-6, with 9 bases matching TRBD1. CDR1 is LGHDT, CDR2 YNNKEL, per germline (reference sequence). V shed 0 bases, J shed 9 bases, and the junction held 3 bases outside the gene matches. The CDR3 consists of 15 residues.

This clonotype was seen only a few times. The V gene is TRBV6-6, the J gene TRBJ1-6; D call uncertain. The CDR3 loop spans 13 amino acids. In germline, CDR1 is MNHNY, CDR2 SVGAGI (reference sequence). Trimming cost V 11 bases and J 2 bases, with 10 bases left between them. The CDR3: CAGRDTYNSPLHF. CDR3 in DNA: TGTGCCGGCCGCGACACCTATAATTCACCCCTCCACTTT.

This sequence joins TRBV7-3 and TRBJ2-1, with D possibly being TRBD1 or TRBD2 (5 bases each). Germline-derived CDR1 and CDR2 are SGHTA and FQGTGA. This CDR3 is built from 18 residues. The germline V and J ends were trimmed by 3 bases and 8 bases, with 26 bases remaining between them. CDR3 protein: CASSFSVGARAVRDEQFF. CDR3 DNA sequence: TGTGCCAGCAGCTTTTCTGTCGGGGCCAGGGCAGTCAGGGATGAGCAGTTCTTC. The full variable domain, with the rest looked up from reference TRBV7-3 and TRBJ2-1, is GAGVSQTPSNKVTEKGKYVELRCDPISGHTALYWYRQSLGQGPEFLIYFQGTGAADDSGLPNDRFFAVRPEGSVSTLKIQRTERGDSAVYLCASSFSVGARAVRDEQFFGPGTRLTVL.

This clonotype has more than one count but fewer than ten. The V and J genes are TRBV6-6 and TRBJ1-4; D perhaps matches TRBD1 (6 bases). V gave up 0 bases and J gave up 2 bases, with 10 bases separating them. The germline CDR1 and CDR2 sequences are MNHNY and SVGAGI (reference sequence). CDR3 length: 16 residues. The CDR3 DNA reads as TGTGCCAGCAGTTACTCGAGGGGGTACACTAATGAAAAACTGTTTTTT. Its translation is CASSYSRGYTNEKLFF.

The sample holds a few counts of this clonotype. This chain's CDR3 is CASRDPGSTDTQYF. CDR3 coding DNA: TGTGCCAGCAGGGATCCCGGGTCCACAGATACGCAGTATTTT. V is TRBV6-1 and J is TRBJ2-3, with unresolved D. This CDR3 has 14 amino acids. The germline CDR1 and CDR2 sequences are MNHNS and SASEGT. The V end was cut by 6 bases, the J end by 2 bases, with 12 bases between.

The gene calls are TRBV6-1 and TRBJ2-7, with unresolved D. The V end was cut by 3 bases, the J end by 0 bases, with 12 bases between. This CDR3 is 15 amino acids long. Germline V gene sequence: CDR1 MNHNS, CDR2 SASEGT. This chain's CDR3 is CASSEVRLSSYEQYF. The CDR3 nucleotides read TGTGCCAGCAGTGAGGTTAGGTTAAGCTCCTACGAGCAGTACTTC.

The chain uses TRBV6-6 and TRBJ2-3, with a possible D match to TRBD2 (6 bases). Trimming took 1 base from V and 4 from J, leaving 12 bases between them. The CDR3 is 15 residues long. Germline CDR1 and CDR2: MNHNY and SVGAGI (reference sequence). The chain's CDR3 is CASSYLGLGADTQYF. CDR3 DNA sequence: TGTGCCAGCAGTTACTTGGGACTGGGGGCAGATACGCAGTATTTT.

The V gene is TRBV2, the J gene TRBJ2-5, with D possibly TRBD1 on 5 matching bases. The V gene lost 3 bases and the J gene lost 5 bases, with 10 bases spanning the gap. The V gene's germline CDR1 is SNHLY and CDR2 FYNNEI. The CDR3 totals 13 residues. CDR3 protein: CASSEYRLETQYF. Here the CDR3 DNA reads TGTGCCAGCAGTGAGTACAGGTTGGAGACCCAGTACTTC.

The chain is built from TRBV9 and TRBJ1-1; D remains unclear. Germline V CDR1 and CDR2: SGDLS, YYNGEE. The CDR3 consists of 15 residues. V was shortened by 0 bases and J by 2 bases, with 11 bases between the two germline ends. DNA for the CDR3: TGTGCCAGCAGCGTAGTGCCAGGCCCTAACACTGAAGCTTTCTTT. Its translation is CASSVVPGPNTEAFF.

This clonotype showed up just a few times. The chain has TRBV20-1 and TRBJ2-1; 14 bases map to TRBD2. The CDR3 runs 14 residues. Losses at the gene ends were 1 base for V and 9 bases for J; bases not matched to a gene: 2. Germline V gene data show CDR1 as DFQATT and CDR2 as SNEGSKA (reference sequence). The CDR3 sequence: CSARGGLAGVEQFF. Written as DNA, the CDR3 is TGCAGTGCTAGAGGGGGACTAGCGGGAGTTGAGCAGTTCTTC.

In its sample, this clonotype was seen many times. The chain has TRBV4-1 and TRBJ2-1; D not resolved. Trimming removed 3 bases at V and 5 bases at J, with 11 bases between. The CDR3 runs 14 residues. The germline CDR1 and CDR2 sequences are MGHRA and YSYEKL. In DNA form, the CDR3 reads TGCGCCAGCAGCCAGGCCGGGCCCAACAATGAGCAGTTCTTC. It yields the protein CASSQAGPNNEQFF.